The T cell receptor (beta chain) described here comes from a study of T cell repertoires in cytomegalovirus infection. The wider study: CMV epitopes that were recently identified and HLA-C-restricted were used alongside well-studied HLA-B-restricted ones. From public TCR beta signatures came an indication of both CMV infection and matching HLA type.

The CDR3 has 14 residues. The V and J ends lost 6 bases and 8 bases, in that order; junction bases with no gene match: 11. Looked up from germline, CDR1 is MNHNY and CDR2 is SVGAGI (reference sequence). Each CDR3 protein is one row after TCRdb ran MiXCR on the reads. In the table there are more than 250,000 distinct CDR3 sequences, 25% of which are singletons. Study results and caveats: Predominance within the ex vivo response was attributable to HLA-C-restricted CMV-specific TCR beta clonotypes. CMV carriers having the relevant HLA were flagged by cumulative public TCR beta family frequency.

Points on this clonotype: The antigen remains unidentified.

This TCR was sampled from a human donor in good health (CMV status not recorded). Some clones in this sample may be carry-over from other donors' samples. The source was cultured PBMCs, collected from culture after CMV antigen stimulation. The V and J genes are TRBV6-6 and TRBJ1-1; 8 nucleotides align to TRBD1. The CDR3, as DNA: TGTGCCAGCAGGAATACGCTCGACAGGGGAGAAGCTTTCTTT. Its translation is CASRNTLDRGEAFF.